The next 15 T cell receptor beta chains were all read from a single sample in a study of shared clonotypes between healthy human individuals. The method was immunoSEQ multiplex PCR; TCRdb's version includes in-frame clones alone and lacks a portion of them. Among about 1.1 million clones, about 72% were seen once, and the ten largest hold 0.89%. The sequencing sample was made of memory CD4+ T cells from PBMCs. Subset defined: CD45RA-negative fraction. The receptors here all came from a man aged 18 to 30 in good health. Some clones in this sample may be carry-over from other donors' samples.

The genes are TRBV28 and TRBJ2-5; perhaps TRBD2 as D (6 bases). The CDR3 has 12 residues. Germline-derived CDR1 and CDR2 are MDHEN and SYDVKM. V lost 3 bases and J 9 bases, leaving 11 bases between the germline ends. The CDR3 region has the DNA TGTGCCAGCAGTTTCCCCTGGGGGGCCCAGTACTTC. It translates to CASSFPWGAQYF.

This chain joins TRBV5-1 and TRBJ2-1; D may be TRBD1 (6 bases). V was cut by 6 bases and J by 7 bases, with 20 bases left in between. Germline lookup yields CDR1 SGHRS and CDR2 YFSETQ. CDR3 length: 15 residues. The DNA of the CDR3 is TGCGCCAGCACGGCACAGGCAGGGGTTCTAAATGAGCAGTTCTTC. This codes for CASTAQAGVLNEQFF.

At least ten counts were recorded for this clone. V usage is TRBV15 and J usage is TRBJ2-2; a weak D match, TRBD1 (5 bases). The CDR3 is 17 amino acids. V was trimmed by 5 bases and J by 2 bases, leaving 18 bases between them. Per germline, CDR1 LNHNV and CDR2 YYDKDF (reference sequence). In nucleotides, the CDR3 is TGTGCCACCAGCCCTGACGGCCCCACAGGTAACACCGGGGAGCTGTTTTTT. Its protein product is CATSPDGPTGNTGELFF.

This rearrangement joins TRBV27 to TRBJ1-1, with D possibly matching TRBD1 (5 bases). Germline loops: CDR1 MNHEY, CDR2 SMNVEV (reference sequence). The CDR3 has 16 amino acids. The V and J ends lost 5 bases and 5 bases respectively, with 21 bases between them. The CDR3 loop is CASSVGGTTKGTEAFF. In DNA, the CDR3 is TGTGCCAGCAGTGTCGGGGGAACCACGAAAGGGACTGAAGCTTTCTTT.

The gene calls are TRBV28 and TRBJ2-1, with D possibly matching TRBD2 (5 bases). Trimming stripped 5 bases from V and 0 bases from J, with 14 bases between. Germline V lookup: CDR1 MDHEN, CDR2 SYDVKM. The CDR3 totals 16 residues. CDR3 bases: TGTGCCAGCAGTAACCAAGCGGCCGCCTCCTACAATGAGCAGTTCTTC. Translation: CASSNQAAASYNEQFF.

This chain uses TRBV7-9 with TRBJ2-5, with 10 bases lining up with TRBD2. The ends lost 2 bases at V and 5 bases at J; junction bases unmatched: 11. Per germline, CDR1 SEHNR and CDR2 FQNEAQ (reference sequence). The CDR3 covers 17 residues. DNA of the CDR3: TGTGCCAGCAGCTTAATCCCGGGTACGGGACTAGCGGAGACCCAGTACTTC. It yields the protein CASSLIPGTGLAETQYF.

This clone was detected only once. In DNA, the CDR3 is TGTGCCAGCAGCTTAATGGGAGCGGAGAACACTGAAGCTTTCTTT. Translating gives CASSLMGAENTEAFF. J is TRBJ1-1 and V is TRBV7-3; D remains unclear. The CDR3 spans 15 residues. In germline, CDR1 is SGHTA, CDR2 FQGTGA. The V end lost 1 base, the J end lost 1 base, and 10 bases lay between the germline ends.

The genes are TRBV5-1 and TRBJ1-2; D is perhaps TRBD1 (5 bases). CDR3 size: 14 residues. Germline V gene lookup returns CDR1 SGHRS and CDR2 YFSETQ. Trimming cost V 6 bases and J 3 bases, with 15 bases left between them. For the CDR3, the DNA is TGCGCCAGCACCCGGGGTTCAGGGTACTATGGCTACACCTTC. Its translation is CASTRGSGYYGYTF.

The rearrangement joins TRBV5-4 to TRBJ2-5; D possibly corresponds to TRBD2 (6 bases). Per the germline V gene, CDR1 is SGHNT and CDR2 is YYREEE (reference sequence). Trimming removed 4 bases at V and 0 bases at J, with 13 bases between. The length of the CDR3 is 15 residues. The chain's CDR3 is CASSGGGRYQETQYF. In DNA form, the CDR3 reads TGTGCCAGCAGCGGAGGAGGGAGGTACCAAGAGACCCAGTACTTC.

This clone was found once. V is TRBV23-1 and J is TRBJ1-2; D ambiguous. TRBV23-1 is classed as an ORF, of uncertain function. V shed 0 bases and J shed 8 bases, with 25 bases lying between them. The CDR3 sequence is 18 residues long. The CDR3 DNA reads as TGCGCCAGCAGTCAATCAATCGGTAACCAATCGGATTTTTACGGCTACACCTTC. This sequence encodes CASSQSIGNQSDFYGYTF.

DNA of the CDR3: TGTGCCAGCAGTGAATACAGGGGGACTGAAGCTTTCTTT. It yields the protein CASSEYRGTEAFF. The genes are TRBV7-3 and TRBJ1-1; 8 nucleotides line up with TRBD1. Germline assignment: CDR1 SGHTA and CDR2 FQGTGA. The CDR3 consists of 13 residues. V lost 6 bases, J lost 5 bases, and 5 bases stayed unmatched.

To note about this clone: The same CDR3 also results from other DNA sequences found in this sample. The CDR3: CASSSSSGTYNEQFF. CDR3 nucleotides: TGTGCCAGCAGCTCATCTAGCGGTACCTACAATGAGCAGTTCTTC. The chain has TRBV7-3 and TRBJ2-1, with 7 bases lining up with TRBD2. Germline V gene data show CDR1 as SGHTA and CDR2 as FQGTGA. Losses at the gene ends were 4 bases for V and 2 bases for J; bases not matched to a gene: 5. CDR3 length: 15 residues.

This chain uses TRBV10-3 with TRBJ2-3; 11 nucleotides align to TRBD1. The ends lost 4 bases at V and 2 bases at J; junction bases unmatched: 8. The CDR3 consists of 17 residues. The V gene's germline CDR1 is ENHRY and CDR2 SYGVKD. The CDR3 loop is CAISGPRDRGTTDTQYF. In nucleotides, the CDR3 is TGTGCCATCAGTGGACCCCGGGACAGGGGGACCACAGATACGCAGTATTTT.

This chain connects TRBV6-1 to TRBJ1-5; the match to TRBD1 covers 7 bases. Trimming removed 5 bases from V and 4 bases from J; junction bases left unmatched: 2. Germline CDR1 reads MNHNS; CDR2 reads SASEGT. There are 13 residues in the CDR3. The CDR3 sequence: CASSPGGNQPQHF. DNA for the CDR3: TGTGCCAGCAGTCCAGGGGGGAATCAGCCCCAGCATTTT.

This clone was observed a few times. As DNA, the CDR3 is TGTGCCAGCAGCCAAGTCCAGACGTGGGCGCAGTATTTT. Translating gives CASSQVQTWAQYF. The chain couples TRBV4-2 to TRBJ2-3; no clear D. V shed 1 base and J shed 10 bases, with 12 bases lying between them. Germline V gene lookup returns CDR1 LGHNA and CDR2 YNFKEQ. CDR3 length: 13 residues.